A selection of T cell receptor beta chains follows, all from one sample in a study of blood T cell repertoires in COVID-19. Assay: immunoSEQ multiplex PCR; the TCRdb copy retains only in-frame clones and omits some. This table has about 42,000 clones, nearly 90% appearing once. Sequencing input: peripheral blood. The source is a man aged 45-60 years with active COVID-19. The CDR3 runs from the conserved cysteine through the conserved F or W. Fields, in order: clone size, J gene, D gene, V gene, CDR3 DNA, CDR3 protein. D genes are given only for firm matches. Clone sizes are given selectively: once, few, many, or a class where the clone is expanded.

once | TRBJ2-5 | TRBD2 | TRBV6-5 | TGTGCCAGCAGTTACTCAGAGGGGACTAGCGAAGAGACCCAGTACTTC | CASSYSEGTSEETQYF
- | TRBJ2-3 | TRBD2 | TRBV5-4 | TGTGCCAGCAGCAAAGGACTAGCTACAGATACGCAGTATTTT | CASSKGLATDTQYF
once | TRBJ1-4 | TRBD1 | TRBV2 | TGTGCCAGCAGTTCACAGGGGGCTAATGAAAAACTGTTTTTT | CASSSQGANEKLFF
- | TRBJ1-2 | TRBD1 | TRBV6-5 | TGTGCCAGCAGTTACACTTACAGGGGATCTAACTATGGCTACACCTTC | CASSYTYRGSNYGYTF
- | TRBJ1-1 | - | TRBV29-1 | TGCAGCGTTCGCCACTTTGACATCAACACTGAAGCTTTCTTT | CSVRHFDINTEAFF
- | TRBJ1-2 | TRBD1 | TRBV10-3 | TGTGCCATCAGTGAGTCGCGTAGTGGGACAGGGTATGGCTACACCTTC | CAISESRSGTGYGYTF
- | TRBJ1-6 | - | TRBV6-5 | TGTGCCAGCAGTTACTCGGGAGCTTGGTCCACCCTCCACTTT | CASSYSGAWSTLHF
few | TRBJ2-2 | TRBD2 | TRBV5-1 | TGCGCCAGCAGCTTATTTGATACTGGGGGGGCGAACACCGGGGAGCTGTTTTTT | CASSLFDTGGANTGELFF
- | TRBJ2-1 | TRBD2 | TRBV2 | TGTGCCAGCAGTGTTTTCCGGGGGGACTACAATGAGCAGTTCTTC | CASSVFRGDYNEQFF
- | TRBJ2-1 | TRBD1 | TRBV29-1 | TGCAGCGTGAAGGACAGGGCCACCGTGAATGAGCAGTTCTTC | CSVKDRATVNEQFF
- | TRBJ2-3 | TRBD2 | TRBV7-9 | TGTGCCAGCAGCCTACTAGGGCGGGGGAGTGCAGATACGCAGTATTTT | CASSLLGRGSADTQYF
- | TRBJ1-1 | - | TRBV5-1 | TGCGCCAGCAGGGGGGAGGGGACGAACACTGAAGCTTTCTTT | CASRGEGTNTEAFF
- | TRBJ2-1 | - | TRBV19 | TGTGCCAGTAGCACGACTCTTAGCTCCTACAATGAGCAGTTCTTC | CASSTTLSSYNEQFF
- | TRBJ1-1 | TRBD1 | TRBV10-3 | TGTGCCATCAGTGAGACCCAGGGGGCGCGGACTGAAGCTTTCTTT | CAISETQGARTEAFF
- | TRBJ2-5 | TRBD2 | TRBV4-3 | TGCGCCAGCAGCCAAGATCGGGGGGTAGAGACCCAGTACTTC | CASSQDRGVETQYF
- | TRBJ2-2 | TRBD2 | TRBV7-9 | TGTGCCAGCAGCTTACGGCCAGCGGGGGGCCTATTTGGGGCCGGGGAGCTGTTTTTT | CASSLRPAGGLFGAGELFF
- | TRBJ2-3 | TRBD2 | TRBV19 | TGTGCCAGTAGTCGGCAGCGGGGGCTAACAGATACGCAGTATTTT | CASSRQRGLTDTQYF
- | TRBJ2-7 | - | TRBV5-1 | TGCGCCAGCAGTGAGGGGGTTGGGTCCTACGAGCAGTACTTC | CASSEGVGSYEQYF
- | TRBJ2-3 | - | TRBV18 | TGTGCCAGCTCACCACCGGCTAGCACAGATACGCAGTATTTT | CASSPPASTDTQYF
- | TRBJ2-2 | TRBD2 | TRBV4-3 | TGCGCCAGCAGCCGAATCACGGGGGGGCCAATCGGGGAGCTGTTTTTT | CASSRITGGPIGELFF
- | TRBJ2-3 | - | TRBV14 | TGTGCCAGCAGCCAAGGTGGGGGGACGTATACGCAGTATTTT | CASSQGGGTYTQYF
- | TRBJ1-2 | TRBD1 | TRBV7-3 | TGTGCCAGCAGCTTTTCTGGGACAGGGGATGGCTACACCTTC | CASSFSGTGDGYTF
- | TRBJ2-1 | TRBD1 | TRBV19 | TGTGCCAGTAGTGGAATGACAGGGACCTACAATGAGCAGTTCTTC | CASSGMTGTYNEQFF
once | TRBJ2-5 | TRBD1 | TRBV10-3 | TGTGCCATCAGTGCAAGGGGTACAGGGGCGACTGAAGAGACCCAGTACTTC | CAISARGTGATEETQYF
- | TRBJ1-2 | TRBD1 | TRBV7-9 | TGTGCCAGCAGCCCCCAGGGGGCGGGCTATGGCTACACCTTC | CASSPQGAGYGYTF
- | TRBJ1-2 | TRBD1 | TRBV6-1 | TGTGCCAGCAGTGAGCAGGGGGTAAACTATGGCTACACCTTC | CASSEQGVNYGYTF
- | TRBJ2-2 | TRBD2 | TRBV28 | TGTGCCAGCAACAGGCGGGGGGGCACCGGGGAGCTGTTTTTT | CASNRRGGTGELFF
- | TRBJ2-1 | TRBD2 | TRBV4-2 | TGTGCCAGCAGCCAAGATGCGACTAGCGGGGGGGCATATGAGCAGTTCTTC | CASSQDATSGGAYEQFF
- | TRBJ2-7 | TRBD1 | TRBV7-7 | TGTGCTAGCAGTACCGGGACAGGAGACTACGAGCAGTACTTC | CASSTGTGDYEQYF
- | TRBJ1-1 | - | TRBV5-1 | TGCGCCAGCAGCTGGGGTACCCCGGGAACTGAAGCTTTCTTT | CASSWGTPGTEAFF